These T cell receptor beta chains were read from a single sample in a study of CD8 T cells in Susac syndrome. MiXCR, run by TCRdb on the immunoSEQ multiplex PCR reads, gives a single entry per CDR3 protein. The sample carries about 82,000 distinct CDR3 sequences, around 96% recorded once. The material sequenced was CD8+ T cells from PBMCs. These receptors all stem from a human donor with Susac syndrome. The CDR3 runs from the conserved cysteine through the conserved F or W. Fields, in order: D gene, V gene, J gene, clone size, CDR3 DNA, CDR3 protein. D genes are given only for firm matches. For some rows the clone size is stated as once, few or many, or as a class when expanded; others skip it.

d_call: .
v_call: TRBV7-2
j_call: TRBJ2-7
clone_size: .
cdr3_nt: TGTGCCAGTTCTATGTGGAGCGACGCCTACGAGCAGTACTTC
cdr3_aa: CASSMWSDAYEQYF

d_call: .
v_call: TRBV5-6
j_call: TRBJ2-7
clone_size: once
cdr3_nt: TGTGCCAGCAGCTTGTTCTTCTACGAGCAGTACTTC
cdr3_aa: CASSLFFYEQYF

d_call: TRBD1
v_call: TRBV5-4
j_call: TRBJ2-5
clone_size: .
cdr3_nt: TGTGCCAGCAGCTCTTGGGACAGGGCGGCGGAGACCCAGTACTTC
cdr3_aa: CASSSWDRAAETQYF

d_call: .
v_call: TRBV30
j_call: TRBJ2-3
clone_size: .
cdr3_nt: TGTGCCTGGAGTCCCTCCTACACAGATACGCAGTATTTT
cdr3_aa: CAWSPSYTDTQYF

d_call: .
v_call: TRBV19
j_call: TRBJ2-2
clone_size: .
cdr3_nt: TGTGCCAGTAGTATTCAGGCCGCGAACACCGGGGAGCTGTTTTTT
cdr3_aa: CASSIQAANTGELFF

d_call: TRBD1
v_call: TRBV5-1
j_call: TRBJ2-1
clone_size: once
cdr3_nt: TGCGCCAGCAGCTTGGGACAGGGGGCAAGGGGTGAGCAGTTCTTC
cdr3_aa: CASSLGQGARGEQFF

d_call: .
v_call: TRBV9
j_call: TRBJ1-1
clone_size: .
cdr3_nt: TGTGCCAGCAGCGTAGGACTGGGAAAGAGGACTGAAGCTTTCTTT
cdr3_aa: CASSVGLGKRTEAFF

d_call: .
v_call: TRBV7-9
j_call: TRBJ2-7
clone_size: .
cdr3_nt: TGTGCCAGCAGCCTCCGGGACCGTGACTACGAGCAGTACTTC
cdr3_aa: CASSLRDRDYEQYF

d_call: .
v_call: TRBV3-1
j_call: TRBJ2-7
clone_size: once
cdr3_nt: TGTGCCAGCAGCCAAGTAACAGCAATCTACGAGCAGTACTTC
cdr3_aa: CASSQVTAIYEQYF

d_call: .
v_call: TRBV9
j_call: TRBJ2-3
clone_size: .
cdr3_nt: TGTGCCAGCAGCCCCAACCCGGGGGGCGGCACAGATACGCAGTATTTT
cdr3_aa: CASSPNPGGGTDTQYF

d_call: TRBD2
v_call: TRBV12-3/TRBV12-4
j_call: TRBJ2-6
clone_size: .
cdr3_nt: TGTGCCAGCAGTTTGACCCCCGGACTAGCGGGCCATCTGGACGCCAACGTCCTGACTTTC
cdr3_aa: CASSLTPGLAGHLDANVLTF

d_call: TRBD2
v_call: TRBV3-1
j_call: TRBJ2-5
clone_size: .
cdr3_nt: TGTGCCAGCAGCCCCCGCGGGGGGTACGGAGAGACCCAGTACTTC
cdr3_aa: CASSPRGGYGETQYF

d_call: .
v_call: TRBV6-5
j_call: TRBJ2-7
clone_size: .
cdr3_nt: TGTGCCAGCAGTTACATGGACGAGCAGTACTTC
cdr3_aa: CASSYMDEQYF

d_call: .
v_call: TRBV7-2
j_call: TRBJ2-7
clone_size: once
cdr3_nt: TGTGCCAGTTCCAACCGGGGAGGCTCCTACGAGCAGTACTTC
cdr3_aa: CASSNRGGSYEQYF

d_call: TRBD1
v_call: TRBV20-1
j_call: TRBJ1-1
clone_size: .
cdr3_nt: TGCAGTGCTAGATACAGGGGGAACACTGAAGCTTTCTTT
cdr3_aa: CSARYRGNTEAFF

d_call: .
v_call: TRBV6-4
j_call: TRBJ2-1
clone_size: .
cdr3_nt: TGTGCCAGCAGTGACTCGGTGGGGCCCTCCTACAATGAGCAGTTCTTC
cdr3_aa: CASSDSVGPSYNEQFF

d_call: TRBD2
v_call: TRBV20-1
j_call: TRBJ2-5
clone_size: .
cdr3_nt: TGCAGTGCTAGGGGGGGAGGGGAGACCCAGTACTTC
cdr3_aa: CSARGGGETQYF

d_call: TRBD2
v_call: TRBV4-3
j_call: TRBJ2-7
clone_size: .
cdr3_nt: TGCGCCAGCAGCCAAGCAGGCGGGCGGGGGGAGCAGTACTTC
cdr3_aa: CASSQAGGRGEQYF

d_call: .
v_call: TRBV5-4
j_call: TRBJ2-2
clone_size: once
cdr3_nt: TGTGCCAGCAGCCATTGGAACACCGGGGAGCTGTTTTTT
cdr3_aa: CASSHWNTGELFF

d_call: .
v_call: TRBV25-1
j_call: TRBJ1-1
clone_size: .
cdr3_nt: TGTGCCAGCAGCTCCACCAAGGGGGGCGTGGGGGGCACTGAAGCTTTCTTT
cdr3_aa: CASSSTKGGVGGTEAFF

d_call: .
v_call: TRBV5-6
j_call: TRBJ2-2
clone_size: .
cdr3_nt: TGTGCCAGCAGCCCTAGCGTCCAATACACCGGGGAGCTGTTTTTT
cdr3_aa: CASSPSVQYTGELFF

d_call: TRBD1
v_call: TRBV2
j_call: TRBJ2-1
clone_size: once
cdr3_nt: TGTGCCAGCACCCTGGACAGGTATTCTCACGATGAGCAGTTCTTC
cdr3_aa: CASTLDRYSHDEQFF

d_call: TRBD2
v_call: TRBV18
j_call: TRBJ2-5
clone_size: once
cdr3_nt: TGTGCCAGCTCACCAGAGCTAGCGGCCAACCAAGAGACCCAGTACTTC
cdr3_aa: CASSPELAANQETQYF

d_call: TRBD1
v_call: TRBV18
j_call: TRBJ1-1
clone_size: once
cdr3_nt: TGTGCCAGCTCACCTGGACAGGAAAGGAACACTGAAGCTTTCTTT
cdr3_aa: CASSPGQERNTEAFF

d_call: .
v_call: TRBV7-9
j_call: TRBJ1-5
clone_size: .
cdr3_nt: TGTGCCAGCAGCCCTTTCAATCAGCCCCAGCATTTT
cdr3_aa: CASSPFNQPQHF

d_call: .
v_call: TRBV9
j_call: TRBJ2-5
clone_size: .
cdr3_nt: TGTGCCAGCAGCTCCTTCGTTGGGGAGACCCAGTACTTC
cdr3_aa: CASSSFVGETQYF

d_call: .
v_call: TRBV3-1
j_call: TRBJ2-1
clone_size: .
cdr3_nt: TGTGCCAGCAGCCACGTCCGGGGGCCCTCCTACAATGAGCAGTTCTTC
cdr3_aa: CASSHVRGPSYNEQFF

d_call: TRBD2
v_call: TRBV9
j_call: TRBJ2-2
clone_size: .
cdr3_nt: TGTGCCAGCAGCGTAGCCAGCGGGGGGGCTGGCGGGGAGCTGTTTTTT
cdr3_aa: CASSVASGGAGGELFF

d_call: .
v_call: TRBV20-1
j_call: TRBJ2-1
clone_size: .
cdr3_nt: TGCAGTGCTTCTACCCCCTCGGGATCCAATGAGCAGTTCTTC
cdr3_aa: CSASTPSGSNEQFF

d_call: TRBD1
v_call: TRBV4-3
j_call: TRBJ2-7
clone_size: .
cdr3_nt: TGCGCCAGCAGCCAAGATCTACAGGGGGGCGAGCAGTACTTC
cdr3_aa: CASSQDLQGGEQYF

d_call: TRBD1
v_call: TRBV19
j_call: TRBJ1-1
clone_size: .
cdr3_nt: TGTGCCAGTAGTCCCGCAGGGGGTGAAGCTTTCTTT
cdr3_aa: CASSPAGGEAFF

d_call: .
v_call: TRBV9
j_call: TRBJ2-3
clone_size: .
cdr3_nt: TGTGCCAGCAGCGTCTCGACAGGTAGGGACACAGATACGCAGTATTTT
cdr3_aa: CASSVSTGRDTDTQYF

d_call: .
v_call: TRBV28
j_call: TRBJ1-2
clone_size: .
cdr3_nt: TGTGCCAGCAGTTTCGTGCGGGACTATGGCTACACCTTC
cdr3_aa: CASSFVRDYGYTF

d_call: .
v_call: TRBV11-2
j_call: TRBJ2-7
clone_size: few
cdr3_nt: TGTGCCAGCAGCTTAAATTACGAGCAGTACTTC
cdr3_aa: CASSLNYEQYF

d_call: .
v_call: TRBV19
j_call: TRBJ1-2
clone_size: .
cdr3_nt: TGTGCCAGGGCTAACTATGGCTACACCTTC
cdr3_aa: CARANYGYTF

d_call: TRBD1
v_call: TRBV3-1
j_call: TRBJ1-5
clone_size: .
cdr3_nt: TGTGCCAGCAGCCCAGGGACAGGGTTGCGCAATCAGCCCCAGCATTTT
cdr3_aa: CASSPGTGLRNQPQHF

d_call: .
v_call: TRBV27
j_call: TRBJ1-4
clone_size: .
cdr3_nt: TGTGCCAGCAGTGCCCTGGGGGGTAGGGCGAATGAAAAACTGTTTTTT
cdr3_aa: CASSALGGRANEKLFF

d_call: TRBD1
v_call: TRBV19
j_call: TRBJ1-5
clone_size: .
cdr3_nt: TGTGCCAGTAGTATCGGGACAGGGGGCAATCAGCCCCAGCATTTT
cdr3_aa: CASSIGTGGNQPQHF

d_call: TRBD2
v_call: TRBV6-2/TRBV6-3
j_call: TRBJ2-5
clone_size: .
cdr3_nt: TGTGCCAGCACGGGGGGACTTCGCCGGGGGACCCAGTACTTC
cdr3_aa: CASTGGLRRGTQYF

d_call: .
v_call: TRBV10-3
j_call: TRBJ1-6
clone_size: .
cdr3_nt: TGTGCCATCAGTGAGCTGGACACGGAGCGTTCACCCCTCCACTTT
cdr3_aa: CAISELDTERSPLHF

d_call: .
v_call: TRBV5-1
j_call: TRBJ2-5
clone_size: .
cdr3_nt: TGCGCCAGCAGCCGCTTTAGGGAGACCCAGTACTTC
cdr3_aa: CASSRFRETQYF

d_call: TRBD2
v_call: TRBV4-2
j_call: TRBJ2-3
clone_size: .
cdr3_nt: TGTGCCAGCAGCCAAGTTGTGACTAGCGGGGGGGCAGATACGCAGTATTTT
cdr3_aa: CASSQVVTSGGADTQYF

d_call: .
v_call: TRBV7-9
j_call: TRBJ1-6
clone_size: once
cdr3_nt: TGTGCCAGCAGCCAACCCCAGGCACCCCTCCACTTT
cdr3_aa: CASSQPQAPLHF

d_call: .
v_call: TRBV6-2/TRBV6-3
j_call: TRBJ2-3
clone_size: .
cdr3_nt: TGTGCCAACATGCACGCTGATACGCAGTATTTT
cdr3_aa: CANMHADTQYF

d_call: .
v_call: TRBV2
j_call: TRBJ2-1
clone_size: .
cdr3_nt: TGTGCCAGCAGTGAAGCGTTAAGGGGACTCAATGAGCAGTTCTTC
cdr3_aa: CASSEALRGLNEQFF

d_call: .
v_call: TRBV25-1
j_call: TRBJ2-1
clone_size: once
cdr3_nt: TGTGCCAGCCGAGAGGGGCGGGGGCTCAATGAGCAGTTCTTC
cdr3_aa: CASREGRGLNEQFF

d_call: .
v_call: TRBV3-1
j_call: TRBJ1-1
clone_size: .
cdr3_nt: TGTGCCAGCAGCCAAGTAGGAACCCACACTGAAGCTTTCTTT
cdr3_aa: CASSQVGTHTEAFF

d_call: TRBD2
v_call: TRBV11-3
j_call: TRBJ2-3
clone_size: .
cdr3_nt: TGTGCCAGCAGCTTAGACCTGGGACTAGCGGGGGATATAGATACGCAGTATTTT
cdr3_aa: CASSLDLGLAGDIDTQYF

d_call: .
v_call: TRBV27
j_call: TRBJ1-2
clone_size: few
cdr3_nt: TGTGCCAGCAGTTTGTCTACTAACTATGGCTACACCTTC
cdr3_aa: CASSLSTNYGYTF

d_call: .
v_call: TRBV12-3/TRBV12-4
j_call: TRBJ1-6
clone_size: .
cdr3_nt: TGTGCCAGCAGAGGAGATGATAATTCACCCCTCCACTTT
cdr3_aa: CASRGDDNSPLHF

d_call: .
v_call: TRBV28
j_call: TRBJ2-3
clone_size: once
cdr3_nt: TGTGCCAGCGGCTTCACAGATACGCAGTATTTT
cdr3_aa: CASGFTDTQYF

d_call: .
v_call: TRBV7-2
j_call: TRBJ2-2
clone_size: .
cdr3_nt: TGTGCCAGCAGCTTTCTGTCAGGCGAGAACACCGGGGAGCTGTTTTTT
cdr3_aa: CASSFLSGENTGELFF

d_call: .
v_call: TRBV29-1
j_call: TRBJ1-2
clone_size: .
cdr3_nt: TGCAGCGTTGATGGGGGGTCCTATGGCTACACCTTC
cdr3_aa: CSVDGGSYGYTF

d_call: .
v_call: TRBV4-3
j_call: TRBJ2-4
clone_size: .
cdr3_nt: TGCGCCAGCAGCCAAGACCCCCCCCGGGGCCGGGTGACCAAAAACATTCAGTACTTC
cdr3_aa: CASSQDPPRGRVTKNIQYF

d_call: .
v_call: TRBV12-3/TRBV12-4
j_call: TRBJ2-4
clone_size: .
cdr3_nt: TGTGCCAGCAGTTTAGCGATCTCCAAAAACATTCAGTACTTC
cdr3_aa: CASSLAISKNIQYF